This T cell receptor beta chain originates from a study of T cells in Graves' hyperthyroidism and ophthalmopathy. Amplified TCR beta CDR3 regions derived from RNA transcripts. First-round RT-PCR with HTBI primers amplified the TCR CDR3 region. TCRdb re-derived calls from the multiplex PCR reads in MiXCR, one entry per CDR3 protein. This sample carries around 580,000 distinct CDR3 sequences, approximately 44% of them seen once, and the ten largest clones take more than 7%. CDR3 length equals 14 residues. The germline gives CDR1 MGHDK, CDR2 SYGVNS. Between the trimmed V and J ends, which lost 4 bases and 4 bases, there was a span of 13 bases. The diagnoses drew upon clinical symptoms, serum thyroxine and TRAb, thyroid ultrasound and orbital computed tomography.

The sequence was collected from a young woman with Graves' hyperthyroidism. What was sequenced was peripheral blood or thyroid tissue (not recorded which). The chain carries TRBV25-1 and TRBJ1-1, with D possibly being TRBD1 (5 bases). The CDR3 spells CASSGLGGGTEAFF. CDR3 DNA sequence: TGTGCCAGCAGTGGATTGGGGGGGGGCACTGAAGCTTTCTTT.